This is a list of T cell receptor beta chains from one sample in a study of Ad26.COV2.S vaccination and SARS-CoV-2 variants. TCRdb keeps only in-frame clones here, not all; method: immunoSEQ multiplex PCR. The table records some 320,000 clones, roughly 84% of them present only once. Source: peripheral blood, taken in a trial of Ad26.COV2.S vaccine versus placebo. These receptors originate from a person between 18 and 60 years old who received the Ad26.COV2.S COVID-19 vaccine or a placebo. CDR3s include the opening cysteine and the closing phenylalanine or tryptophan. The order of the fields is V gene, CDR3 length, CDR3 protein.

V: TRBV4-1
length: 16
CDR3: CASSQERAGINEKLFF

V: TRBV2
length: 15
CDR3: CASSEARAGAYGYTF

V: TRBV5-1
length: 14
CDR3: CASSLERAFYEQYF

V: TRBV19
length: 16
CDR3: CASSIGGGAFTDTQYF

V: TRBV5-4
length: 15
CDR3: CASSSRGSTNEKLFF

V: TRBV6-5
length: 16
CDR3: CASSYSGAGDYNEQFF

V: TRBV7-2
length: 16
CDR3: CASNKLTSGGASGYTF

V: TRBV7-8
length: 13
CDR3: CASSPFVYNEQFF

V: TRBV19
length: 15
CDR3: CASRGNQGKNQPQHF

V: TRBV30
length: 15
CDR3: CAWRASGTAPYEQYF

V: TRBV7-2
length: 12
CDR3: CASSRDRNTQYF

V: TRBV7-6
length: 14
CDR3: CASSLETVADEQFF

V: TRBV15
length: 12
CDR3: CATSTTGPEHTF

V: TRBV12-3/TRBV12-4
length: 13
CDR3: CASSPTQNTEAFF

V: TRBV3-1/TRBV3-2
length: 20
CDR3: CASSQVHRGVPATLNEKLFF

V: TRBV7-2
length: 12
CDR3: CASTPQPYGYTF

V: TRBV15
length: 17
CDR3: CATSSNRGLATNEKLFF

V: TRBV5-4
length: 15
CDR3: CASSLSPLGYNEQFF

V: TRBV5-8
length: 13
CDR3: CASSLGNTGELFF

V: TRBV6-4
length: 16
CDR3: CASSIEWAAENYGYTF

V: TRBV7-2
length: 16
CDR3: CASSLAGQGAGYGYTF

V: TRBV5-6
length: 14
CDR3: CACKTGGVSTEAFF

V: TRBV7-2
length: 16
CDR3: CASSRGLPLRTGELFF

V: TRBV5-6
length: 15
CDR3: CASSWTGTAPYEQYF

V: TRBV7-3
length: 13
CDR3: CASSLTRGTEAFF

V: TRBV15
length: 15
CDR3: CATTQQGFSTDTQYF

V: TRBV7-2
length: 15
CDR3: CASSLGGGYSYEQYF

V: TRBV7-9
length: 17
CDR3: CASSLAAQGRISYGYTF

V: TRBV5-4
length: 14
CDR3: CASSSASQTYGYTF

V: TRBV6-5
length: 11
CDR3: CASKTGTEAFF

V: TRBV9
length: 15
CDR3: CASSVQPGGQETQYF

V: TRBV7-2
length: 13
CDR3: CASSLTASYEQYF

V: TRBV3-1/TRBV3-2
length: 14
CDR3: CASSQLTGEDGYTF

V: TRBV7-3
length: 17
CDR3: CASSLWLAGPSTDTQYF

V: TRBV2
length: 17
CDR3: CASRTLTAFISNYGYTF

V: TRBV6-2/TRBV6-3
length: 16
CDR3: CASSYSIEASGDEQYF

V: TRBV7-2
length: 13
CDR3: CASSSRGPEKLFF

V: TRBV5-1
length: 14
CDR3: CASSLGTGFTEAFF

V: TRBV25-1
length: 14
CDR3: CASSEGGNTYEQYF

V: TRBV3-1/TRBV3-2
length: 14
CDR3: CASSQDLRGWGYTF

V: TRBV5-6
length: 15
CDR3: CASSPPGGTGNTIYF

V: TRBV21-1
length: 15
CDR3: CASSKVRALGYGYTF

V: TRBV30
length: 19
CDR3: CAWNRASGGRHENPYEQYF

V: TRBV7-8
length: 15
CDR3: CASSPQTGQPYGYTF